This is a list of T cell receptor beta chains from one sample in a study of cytomegalovirus exposure and HLA in healthy donors. Profiling relied on immunoSEQ multiplex PCR, and the TCRdb table lists in-frame clones only, not all of them. Altogether about 190,000 clones are present, roughly 80% being singletons, with the ten largest covering 2.5% to 3%. Sequenced: PBMCs. These receptors all come from a woman younger than 30 in good health and CMV-seropositive. Each CDR3 is given with its conserved first and last residue. The order of the fields is J gene, clone size, V gene, D gene, CDR3 protein, CDR3 DNA. The D gene is left open where the match is weak. Only some rows state a clone size, as once, few, many or a class for expanded clones.

TRBJ2-3 - TRBV6-1 - CASSENRLSTDTQYF TGTGCCAGCAGTGAGAACAGGTTAAGCACAGATACGCAGTATTTT
TRBJ2-7 - TRBV27 - CASSLHRDTTYEQYF TGTGCCAGCAGTTTGCACCGGGACACAACCTACGAGCAGTACTTC
TRBJ1-2 many TRBV4-1 - CASSQDRFWGRNSGYTF TGCGCCAGCAGCCAAGATCGGTTTTGGGGGCGCAATAGTGGCTACACCTTC
TRBJ1-3 - TRBV9 - CASSVDNRAGNTIYF TGTGCCAGCAGCGTAGACAACAGGGCTGGAAACACCATATATTTT
TRBJ1-1 - TRBV4-1 TRBD1 CASSQGFSDRSTEAFF TGCGCCAGCAGCCAAGGTTTTTCGGACAGGTCCACTGAAGCTTTCTTT
TRBJ2-6 few TRBV4-3 - CASSPWSPGDSGANVLTF TGCGCCAGCAGCCCTTGGTCGCCCGGAGACTCTGGGGCCAACGTCCTGACTTTC
TRBJ1-5 - TRBV2 - CASSELRQTNQPQHF TGTGCCAGCAGTGAACTGCGGCAGACTAATCAGCCCCAGCATTTT
TRBJ1-6 - TRBV6-6 TRBD1 CASRSGTGRSPLHF TGTGCCAGCAGATCCGGGACAGGGCGTTCACCCCTCCACTTT
TRBJ2-7 - TRBV23-1 TRBD1 CASSRPRPRQGAWEQYF TGCGCCAGCAGTCGACCCCGGCCGAGACAGGGGGCATGGGAGCAGTACTTC
TRBJ1-1 - TRBV7-8 - CASSLAQGTLRGAFF TGTGCCAGCAGCTTAGCGCAGGGGACCCTGAGGGGAGCTTTCTTT
TRBJ1-1 - TRBV5-1 TRBD1 CASSPRQGPNTEAFF TGCGCCAGCAGCCCCCGACAGGGGCCCAACACTGAAGCTTTCTTT
TRBJ1-2 - TRBV5-1 - CASSLETGYGYTF TGCGCCAGCAGCTTGGAGACAGGCTATGGCTACACCTTC
TRBJ2-7 - TRBV18 TRBD1 CASSHTGAPLSYEQYF TGTGCCAGCTCACATACAGGGGCCCCGCTCTCCTACGAGCAGTACTTC
TRBJ1-1 few TRBV19 TRBD1 CASRDRVETEAFF TGTGCCAGTAGAGACAGGGTAGAAACTGAAGCTTTCTTT
TRBJ1-2 - TRBV5-6 - CASSGNRAAYGYTF TGTGCCAGCAGCGGCAACAGGGCGGCCTATGGCTACACCTTC
TRBJ2-7 - TRBV7-2 TRBD2 CASSLDGGSGSYEQYF TGTGCCAGCAGCTTGGACGGGGGGTCCGGATCCTACGAGCAGTACTTC
TRBJ2-3 - TRBV2 TRBD2 CATEGLALTDTQYF TGTGCCACCGAGGGACTAGCGCTAACAGATACGCAGTATTTT
TRBJ2-1 - TRBV5-1 TRBD2 CASTDLSGGGNEQFF TGCGCCAGCACCGACCTTAGCGGGGGGGGCAATGAGCAGTTCTTC
TRBJ1-1 - TRBV4-1 - CASSQDPGQSGRWEAFF TGCGCCAGCAGCCAAGATCCCGGGCAATCCGGGAGATGGGAAGCTTTCTTT
TRBJ2-1 - TRBV4-2 - CASSQERGGRAQFF TGTGCCAGCAGCCAAGAACGAGGCGGGCGTGCGCAGTTCTTC
TRBJ1-1 once TRBV4-1 - CASSLRTGNSAEAFF TGCGCCAGCAGCCTGAGAACAGGGAATTCGGCTGAAGCTTTCTTT
TRBJ1-2 - TRBV5-4 - CASSPRGEAGYTF TGTGCCAGCAGCCCGCGGGGGGAGGCTGGCTACACCTTC
TRBJ2-3 - TRBV2 - CASTRDRWGVTDTQYF TGTGCCAGCACCCGAGACAGGTGGGGAGTCACAGATACGCAGTATTTT
TRBJ2-2 - TRBV9 - CASSPWTGGELFF TGTGCCAGCAGCCCATGGACTGGCGGGGAGCTGTTTTTT
TRBJ1-4 - TRBV29-1 TRBD1 CSVIQGQTNEKLFF TGCAGCGTTATACAGGGACAGACTAATGAAAAACTGTTTTTT
TRBJ1-1 - TRBV7-9 - CASSPRAGVDTEAFF TGTGCCAGCAGCCCCCGGGCAGGGGTGGACACTGAAGCTTTCTTT
TRBJ1-6 - TRBV7-8 - CASSRSAGLNSPLHF TGTGCCAGCAGCCGATCCGCCGGGTTAAATTCACCCCTCCACTTT
TRBJ1-5 once TRBV28 - CASSSGTSSNQPQHF TGTGCCAGCAGTTCCGGGACAAGTAGCAATCAGCCCCAGCATTTT
TRBJ1-5 - TRBV9 TRBD1 CASSGDDRGQPQHF TGTGCCAGCAGCGGAGATGACAGGGGCCAGCCCCAGCATTTT
TRBJ1-1 - TRBV7-9 - CASSSYRARETVGAFF TGTGCCAGCAGTTCATACCGGGCCAGGGAAACGGTTGGAGCTTTCTTT
TRBJ2-3 - TRBV25-1 - CASTGSYGDTQYF TGTGCCAGCACCGGGAGCTACGGGGATACGCAGTATTTT
TRBJ2-3 few TRBV9 TRBD2 CASSVQGGGLSDTQYF TGTGCCAGCAGCGTTCAGGGCGGGGGATTGTCAGATACGCAGTATTTT
TRBJ1-2 - TRBV19 TRBD1 CASKGTGDGVNYGYTF TGTGCCAGTAAAGGGACAGGGGACGGGGTTAACTATGGCTACACCTTC
TRBJ2-1 - TRBV6-4 TRBD2 CASSEAGGSYNEQFF TGTGCCAGCAGTGAAGCGGGGGGCTCCTACAATGAGCAGTTCTTC
TRBJ2-3 once TRBV27 TRBD1 CASRQTGQGGFDTQYF TGTGCCAGCAGACAAACGGGACAGGGTGGATTTGATACGCAGTATTTT
TRBJ2-3 once TRBV20-1 - CSAQKADTQYF TGCAGTGCTCAGAAAGCGGATACGCAGTATTTT
TRBJ1-2 - TRBV9 TRBD1 CASSVDTGGNYGYTF TGTGCCAGCAGCGTGGATACAGGGGGGAACTATGGCTACACCTTC
TRBJ1-1 - TRBV6-5 TRBD1 CASRSSGTAYTEAFF TGTGCCAGCAGGTCCTCCGGGACAGCTTACACTGAAGCTTTCTTT
TRBJ1-2 - TRBV6-5 TRBD1 CASMDRGGYTF TGTGCCAGCATGGACAGGGGCGGCTACACCTTC
TRBJ1-2 - TRBV2 - CASSVGGGYGYTF TGTGCCAGCAGTGTTGGAGGTGGCTATGGCTACACCTTC